The rows below give T cell receptor beta chains drawn from one sample of a study of technical replicates of blood from four donors. Produced via immunoSEQ multiplex PCR; TCRdb's table is partial and in-frame only. Of tens of thousands of clones in the sample, around 90% were seen once. Sequencing input: PBMCs. The receptor source for this set is a human donor in good health. Some clones in this sample may be carry-over from other donors' samples. Each CDR3 is given with its conserved first and last residue. The D gene is left open where the match is weak. Clone sizes are given selectively: once, few, many, or a class where the clone is expanded.

V gene,clone size,J gene,D gene,CDR3 DNA,CDR3 protein
TRBV30,NA,TRBJ1-1,NA,TGTGCCTGGAGTGGCTCGACTGCGAACACTGAAGCTTTCTTT,CAWSGSTANTEAFF
TRBV11-1,NA,TRBJ2-7,NA,TGTGCCAGCAGCTTACTGGGGCAGGCCAACTACGAGCAGTACTTC,CASSLLGQANYEQYF
TRBV15,NA,TRBJ2-1,NA,TGTGCCACCGAACCGGGATCCTCATTTCGCAATGAGCAGTTCTTC,CATEPGSSFRNEQFF
TRBV19,once,TRBJ1-4,TRBD1,TGTGCCACCTCGCAGGGGGCGCTTTATGAAAAACTGTTTTTT,CATSQGALYEKLFF
TRBV5-1,NA,TRBJ1-2,TRBD1,TGCGCCAGCAGCGTAGGACAGGGATTAGAGGACGGCTACACCTTC,CASSVGQGLEDGYTF
TRBV9,NA,TRBJ2-2,TRBD2,TGTGCCAGCAGCGTAGCCGTGGGACTAGCGGGAGACACCGGGGAGCTGTTTTTT,CASSVAVGLAGDTGELFF
TRBV7-2,NA,TRBJ1-2,NA,TGTGCCAGCAGCCTAGACGGGTCCTATGGCTACACCTTC,CASSLDGSYGYTF
TRBV9,NA,TRBJ2-6,TRBD1,TGTGCCAGCAGCGTCAACAGGGGAACCGGGGCCAACGTCCTGACTTTC,CASSVNRGTGANVLTF
TRBV10-3,NA,TRBJ1-5,TRBD1,TGTGCCATCAGTAATACAGGGGGCTCATATAGCAATCAGCCCCAGCATTTT,CAISNTGGSYSNQPQHF
TRBV18,once,TRBJ2-1,TRBD2,TGTGCCAGCTCACCACCGGGGGGGAACACTTACAATGAGCAGTTCTTC,CASSPPGGNTYNEQFF
TRBV4-2,NA,TRBJ2-5,NA,TGTGCCAGCAGCCAAGTGCAGAACCAAGAGACCCAGTACTTC,CASSQVQNQETQYF
TRBV11-2,NA,TRBJ2-1,NA,TGTGCCAGCAGCCCCAGAAATTACAATGAGCAGTTCTTC,CASSPRNYNEQFF
TRBV4-3,NA,TRBJ2-2,NA,TGCGCCAGCAGCCAAGATAGACAGTACACCGGGGAGCTGTTTTTT,CASSQDRQYTGELFF
TRBV20-1,few,TRBJ2-1,TRBD2,TGCAGTGCGCCCGGGGGGTATGAGCAGTTCTTC,CSAPGGYEQFF
TRBV2,NA,TRBJ1-4,TRBD1,TGTGCCAGCACCCCGGGACAGGGACAAGAAAAACTGTTTTTT,CASTPGQGQEKLFF
TRBV9,NA,TRBJ2-5,TRBD2,TGTGCCAGCAGCGGACGGCCCGGGACTACCTCCCAAGAGACCCAGTACTTC,CASSGRPGTTSQETQYF
TRBV9,NA,TRBJ1-2,NA,TGTGCCAGCAGCGTAGATCCCCAGGGTGACTATGGCTACACCTTC,CASSVDPQGDYGYTF
TRBV13,NA,TRBJ2-1,TRBD2,TGTGCCAGCAGCTTAGTACTAGCGGGAGGGAATGAGCAGTTCTTC,CASSLVLAGGNEQFF
TRBV19,NA,TRBJ1-4,TRBD1,TGTGCCAGTAGAGGACAGGGCGCTAATGAAAAACTGTTTTTT,CASRGQGANEKLFF
TRBV19,NA,TRBJ1-6,TRBD1,TGTGCCAGTAGTATATCTTCGGGACAGGGTAATTCACCCCTCCACTTT,CASSISSGQGNSPLHF
TRBV6-1,NA,TRBJ2-7,NA,TGTGCCAGCAGTGGAGCGAGGAGGTACGAGCAGTACTTC,CASSGARRYEQYF
TRBV5-1,NA,TRBJ1-5,NA,TGCGCCAGCAGCTTGGTCCCAGGGCGCGGCAATCAGCCCCAGCATTTT,CASSLVPGRGNQPQHF
TRBV5-8,NA,TRBJ1-2,TRBD1,TGTGCCAGCAGCTGGGGGACAGCCGGCTACACCTTC,CASSWGTAGYTF
TRBV2,once,TRBJ1-1,NA,TGTGCCAGCAGTGAACAGGGGCGGAACACTGAAGCTTTCTTT,CASSEQGRNTEAFF
TRBV4-3,NA,TRBJ1-2,NA,TGCGCCAGCAGCCAAGATCTAGGCCCAAAGATTGGGGGCTACACCTTC,CASSQDLGPKIGGYTF
TRBV5-1,NA,TRBJ2-1,TRBD1,TGCGCCAGCAGCTTGGGAGGCCGACAGGGGTACAATGAGCAGTTCTTC,CASSLGGRQGYNEQFF
TRBV7-9,NA,TRBJ1-2,NA,TGTGCCAGCAGCTTAGGATATGGGACATCCCTCGGCGGCTACACCTTC,CASSLGYGTSLGGYTF
TRBV11-2,NA,TRBJ2-7,NA,TGTGCCAGCAGCTTAGGGGGCGGGACCTACGAGCAGTACTTC,CASSLGGGTYEQYF
TRBV5-1,NA,TRBJ2-1,TRBD2,TGCGCCAGCAGCCCGGGACTAGCGGCCTACAATGAGCAGTTCTTC,CASSPGLAAYNEQFF
TRBV6-1,once,TRBJ2-4,TRBD1,TGTGCCAGCAGTACAGGGGAGGCCAAAAACATTCAGTACTTC,CASSTGEAKNIQYF
TRBV19,few,TRBJ2-3,NA,TGTGCCAGTAGTATCGGGAACAGGGCCCTCACAGATACGCAGTATTTT,CASSIGNRALTDTQYF